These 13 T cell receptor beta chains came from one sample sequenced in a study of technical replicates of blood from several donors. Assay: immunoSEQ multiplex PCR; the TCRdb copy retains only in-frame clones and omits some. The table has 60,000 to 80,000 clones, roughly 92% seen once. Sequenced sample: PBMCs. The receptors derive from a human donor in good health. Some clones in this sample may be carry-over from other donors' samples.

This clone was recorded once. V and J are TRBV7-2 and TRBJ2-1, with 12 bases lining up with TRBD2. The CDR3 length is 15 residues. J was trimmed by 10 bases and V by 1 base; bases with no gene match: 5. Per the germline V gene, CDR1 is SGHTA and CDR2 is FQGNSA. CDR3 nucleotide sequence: TGTGCCAGCAGCTTAGAACTAGCGGGGGGTCACGAGCAGTTCTTC. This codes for CASSLELAGGHEQFF.

For the CDR3, the DNA is TGTGCCAGCTCACCCCCGGGACAGGGGGCTGTCGGCTACACCTTC. Translation: CASSPPGQGAVGYTF. The J gene is TRBJ1-2, the V gene TRBV18; 12 nucleotides match TRBD1. V shed 3 bases, J shed 8 bases, and the junction held 7 bases outside the gene matches. The germline CDR1 and CDR2 sequences are KGHSH and LQKENI. The CDR3 is made up of 15 amino acids.

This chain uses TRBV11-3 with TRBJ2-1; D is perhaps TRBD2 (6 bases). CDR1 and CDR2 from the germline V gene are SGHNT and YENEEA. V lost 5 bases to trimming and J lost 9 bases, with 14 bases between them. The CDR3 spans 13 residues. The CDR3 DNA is TGTGCCAGCAGCCCCCCGCGGGGTGGTGAGCAGTTCTTC. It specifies CASSPPRGGEQFF.

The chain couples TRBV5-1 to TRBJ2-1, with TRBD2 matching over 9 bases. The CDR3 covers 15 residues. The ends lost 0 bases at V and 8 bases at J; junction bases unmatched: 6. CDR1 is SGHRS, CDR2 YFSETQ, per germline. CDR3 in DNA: TGCGCCAGCAGCTTGGGGCCTAGCGGGGTGGATGAGCAGTTCTTC. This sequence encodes CASSLGPSGVDEQFF.

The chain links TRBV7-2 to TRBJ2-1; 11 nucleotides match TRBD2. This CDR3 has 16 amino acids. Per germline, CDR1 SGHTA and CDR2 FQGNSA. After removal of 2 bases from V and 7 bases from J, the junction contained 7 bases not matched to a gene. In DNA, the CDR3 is TGTGCCAGCAGCTTACTTTCCGCTAGCGGGAGGAATGAGCAGTTCTTC. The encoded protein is CASSLLSASGRNEQFF.

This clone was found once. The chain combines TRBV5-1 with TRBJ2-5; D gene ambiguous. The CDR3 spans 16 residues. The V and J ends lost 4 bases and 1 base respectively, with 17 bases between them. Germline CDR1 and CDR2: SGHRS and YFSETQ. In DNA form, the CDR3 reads TGCGCCAGCAGCCCCCTGGCAGGAAGTCCCCAAGAGACCCAGTACTTC. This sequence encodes CASSPLAGSPQETQYF.

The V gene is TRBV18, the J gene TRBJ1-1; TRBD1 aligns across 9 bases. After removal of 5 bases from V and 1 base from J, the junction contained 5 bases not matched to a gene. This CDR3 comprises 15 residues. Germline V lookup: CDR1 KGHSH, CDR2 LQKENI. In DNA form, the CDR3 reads TGTGCCAGCTCAGTCGGACAGGGGTCGAACACTGAAGCTTTCTTT. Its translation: CASSVGQGSNTEAFF. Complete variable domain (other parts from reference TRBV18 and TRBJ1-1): NAGVMQNPRHLVRRRGQEARLRCSPMKGHSHVYWYRQLPEEGLKFMVYLQKENIIDESGMPKERFSAEFPKEGPSILRIQQVVRGDSAAYFCASSVGQGSNTEAFFGQGTRLTVV.

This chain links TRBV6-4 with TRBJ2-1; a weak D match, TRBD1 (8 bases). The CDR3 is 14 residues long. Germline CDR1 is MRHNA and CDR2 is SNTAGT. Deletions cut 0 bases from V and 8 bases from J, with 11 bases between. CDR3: CASSDSTGGDEQFF. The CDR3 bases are TGTGCCAGCAGTGACTCTACAGGGGGGGATGAGCAGTTCTTC.

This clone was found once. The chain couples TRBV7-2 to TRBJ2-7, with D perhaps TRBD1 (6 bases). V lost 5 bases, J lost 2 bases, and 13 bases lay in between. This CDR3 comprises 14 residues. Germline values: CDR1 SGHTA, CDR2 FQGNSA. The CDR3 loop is CASSPSRGPYEQYF. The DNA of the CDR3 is TGTGCCAGCAGCCCGAGCAGGGGCCCCTACGAGCAGTACTTC. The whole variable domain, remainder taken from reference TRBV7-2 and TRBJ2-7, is GAGVSQSPSNKVTEKGKDVELRCDPISGHTALYWYRQSLGQGLEFLIYFQGNSAPDKSGLPSDRFSAERTGGSVSTLTIQRTQQEDSAVYLCASSPSRGPYEQYFGPGTRLTVT.

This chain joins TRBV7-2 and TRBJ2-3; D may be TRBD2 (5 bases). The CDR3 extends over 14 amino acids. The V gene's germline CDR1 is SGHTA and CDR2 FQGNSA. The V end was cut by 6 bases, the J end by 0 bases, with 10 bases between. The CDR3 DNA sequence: TGTGCCAGCAGACGGAGGCTTAGCACAGATACGCAGTATTTT. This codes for CASRRRLSTDTQYF.

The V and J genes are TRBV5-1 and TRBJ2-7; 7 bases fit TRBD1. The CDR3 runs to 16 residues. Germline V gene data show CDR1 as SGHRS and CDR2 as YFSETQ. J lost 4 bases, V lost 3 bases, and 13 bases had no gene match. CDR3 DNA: TGCGCCAGCAGCTGGACGTTGGCAGGGGGTAGGTACGAGCAGTACTTC. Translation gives CASSWTLAGGRYEQYF.

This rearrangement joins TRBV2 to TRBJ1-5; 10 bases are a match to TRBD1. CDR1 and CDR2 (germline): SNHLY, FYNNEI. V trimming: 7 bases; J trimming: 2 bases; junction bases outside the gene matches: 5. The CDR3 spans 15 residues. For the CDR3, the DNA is TGTGCCAGCAACTCGGACAGGGGGGGCAATCAGCCCCAGCATTTT. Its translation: CASNSDRGGNQPQHF.

The CDR3 coding sequence is TGTGCCAGCAGGGGAGTGAACACTGAAGCTTTCTTT. Encoded protein: CASRGVNTEAFF. V and J are TRBV6-4 and TRBJ1-1, with unresolved D. Trimming left V 6 bases short and J 0 bases short, with 5 bases between. From germline, CDR1 is MRHNA and CDR2 SNTAGT. The CDR3 has 12 residues.